Given below is one TCR beta chain in context. Time point defined: pre-treatment sample, taken before nivolumab and TIL therapy. The tumor samples were excised metastases, mostly pleural nodules or supraclavicular lymph nodes. The libraries were made with immunoSEQ v3. Sequencing depth was 1.5 million to 2 million read pairs for survey level, roughly 5-6.5 million for deep. Clones were sequenced by immunoSEQ multiplex PCR, and TCRdb holds only the in-frame ones, with some missing. The repertoire holds under 11,000 clones, with 50% to 65% as singletons. This record comes from a study of TIL therapy for anti-PD-1-resistant metastatic lung cancer. In the study overall: By whole-exome sequencing, median non-synonymous tumor mutation burden was around 1.5 mutations per megabase.

Germline-derived CDR1 and CDR2 are SGHTA and FQGNSA. V lost 5 bases, J lost 5 bases, and 10 bases stayed unmatched. The CDR3 is 16 amino acids. The sequence was collected from a person aged 25-85 years with non-small cell lung cancer. The chain couples TRBV7-2 to TRBJ2-1; 9 bases align to TRBD2. Specimen: tumor tissue, collected at baseline. This CDR3 reads CASSPRSSGINNEQFF. In DNA form, the CDR3 reads TGTGCCAGCAGCCCCCGATCTAGCGGGATCAACAATGAGCAGTTCTTC.